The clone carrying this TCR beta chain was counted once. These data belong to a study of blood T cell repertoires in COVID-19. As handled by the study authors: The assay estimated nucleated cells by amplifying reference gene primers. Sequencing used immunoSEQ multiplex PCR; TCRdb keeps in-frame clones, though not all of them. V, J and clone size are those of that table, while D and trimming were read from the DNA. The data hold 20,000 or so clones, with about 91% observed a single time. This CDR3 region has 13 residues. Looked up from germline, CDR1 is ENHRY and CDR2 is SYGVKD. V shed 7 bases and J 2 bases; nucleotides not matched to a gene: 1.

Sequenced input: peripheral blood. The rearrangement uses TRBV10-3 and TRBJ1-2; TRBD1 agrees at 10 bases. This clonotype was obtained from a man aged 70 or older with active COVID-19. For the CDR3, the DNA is TGTGCCATCAAGGGACAGGGGAACTATGGCTACACCTTC. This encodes CAIKGQGNYGYTF.